The 32 T cell receptor beta chains presented below share a single source sample, sequenced in a study of CD8 T cells in ankylosing spondylitis. General study findings and limits: About eight highly homologous variants made up a TCR beta motif that seemed to typify ankylosing spondylitis blood.

TCRdb analysed the 5' RACE reads with MiXCR anew, one entry per CDR3 protein. The data hold a few hundred thousand distinct CDR3 sequences, with approximately 20% observed a single time. For these receptors, no antigen is known. The sequencing sample was made of blood, either unsorted or a sorted T cell fraction (not recorded which). The receptors come from a male donor with ankylosing spondylitis.

The gene calls are TRBV2 and TRBJ2-5, with 8 bases fitting TRBD2. In germline, CDR1 is SNHLY, CDR2 FYNNEI. Trimming removed 5 bases from V and 5 bases from J; junction bases left unmatched: 1. The CDR3 totals 12 residues. The CDR3 bases are TGTGCCAGCAGTAGACTAGCGGAGACCCAGTACTTC. It codes for CASSRLAETQYF.

V and J are TRBV3-1 and TRBJ2-7; 12 bases agree with TRBD2. The CDR3 sequence is 15 residues long. Trimming cost V 4 bases and J 3 bases; bases outside gene matches: 4. Germline V lookup: CDR1 LGHDT, CDR2 YNNKEL (reference sequence). The CDR3 spells CASSLGLAGNYEQYF. DNA of the CDR3: TGTGCCAGCAGCCTAGGACTAGCGGGGAACTACGAGCAGTACTTC.

To note about this clonotype: A much larger clone lies a single base off, so this may be a read error. The rearrangement joins TRBV3-1 to TRBJ2-1; D gene ambiguous. The CDR3 is made up of 11 amino acids. Trimming took off 1 base at V and 8 bases at J, with 3 bases between the two ends. The germline V gene encodes CDR1 LGHDT and CDR2 YNNKEL (reference sequence). CDR3 amino acids: CASSQVYEQFF. The CDR3 DNA reads as TGTGCCAGCAGCCAAGTTTATGAGCAGTTCTTC.

The chain couples TRBV29-1 to TRBJ2-3; no clear D gene. Germline V gene sequence: CDR1 SQVTM, CDR2 ANQGSEA. CDR3 length: 15 residues. V was cut by 1 base and J by 2 bases, with 13 bases left in between. This CDR3 reads CSVEGLVEVTDTQYF. The CDR3 DNA follows: TGCAGCGTTGAAGGGTTGGTGGAAGTCACAGATACGCAGTATTTT.

This clonotype was counted a single time. J is TRBJ2-2 and V is TRBV20-1; D is perhaps TRBD1 or TRBD2 (5 bases each). Germline V gives CDR1 DFQATT, CDR2 SNEGSKA (reference sequence). The CDR3 totals 15 residues. Trimming took 4 bases from V and 7 from J, leaving 19 bases between them. The CDR3 protein is CSAKRTRDVGGELFF. Written as DNA, the CDR3 is TGCAGTGCTAAACGAACTCGGGACGTGGGCGGGGAGCTGTTTTTT.

The DNA for the CDR3 is TGTGCCAGCAGCTTAGGGGACAGGGTGACAGATACGCAGTATTTT. Amino acids: CASSLGDRVTDTQYF. J is TRBJ2-3 and V is TRBV7-9; 9 bases fit TRBD1. Losses at the gene ends were 1 base for V and 3 bases for J; bases not matched to a gene: 2. The CDR3 sequence is 15 residues long. Germline loops: CDR1 SEHNR, CDR2 FQNEAQ (reference sequence).

The rearrangement uses TRBV18 and TRBJ1-3; D is unresolved. CDR1 KGHSH and CDR2 LQKENI come from the germline V gene. With 2 bases removed from V and 4 bases from J, the gap between germline ends came to 15 bases. This CDR3 is 16 amino acids long. CDR3 in amino acids: CASSPETSPYGNTIYF. In DNA form, the CDR3 reads TGTGCCAGCTCACCAGAGACGTCGCCGTACGGAAACACCATATATTTT.

The chain recombines TRBV12-3 or TRBV12-4 with TRBJ2-5; tentative D call: TRBD1 (6 bases). This CDR3 has 14 amino acids. The germline V and J ends were trimmed by 5 bases and 5 bases, with 15 bases remaining between them. The chain's CDR3 is CASSLSGGWETQYF. The CDR3 DNA sequence: TGTGCCAGCAGTCTCTCTGGGGGCTGGGAGACCCAGTACTTC.

This clonotype was picked up a small number of times. The chain carries TRBV4-1 and TRBJ2-1; 13 bases fit TRBD2. This CDR3 is 15 amino acids long. Per germline, CDR1 MGHRA and CDR2 YSYEKL. Germline trimming cut 6 bases from V and 9 bases from J; bases unmatched to any gene: 8. The CDR3 DNA follows: TGCGCCAGCAGTTACGGACTAGCGGGAGAAGGTGAGCAGTTCTTC. Residues: CASSYGLAGEGEQFF.

This clonotype was detected only a few times. The J gene is TRBJ1-2, the V gene TRBV5-1, with TRBD1 matching over 8 bases. There are 15 residues in the CDR3. V lost 0 bases to trimming and J lost 8 bases; unmatched junction nucleotides: 9. Per germline, CDR1 SGHRS and CDR2 YFSETQ. The CDR3 here is CASSLAGGQGVGYTF. CDR3 DNA sequence: TGCGCCAGCAGCTTGGCCGGCGGACAGGGCGTAGGCTACACCTTC.

J is TRBJ2-7 and V is TRBV10-3; TRBD2 agrees at 7 bases. V trimming: 4 bases; J trimming: 0 bases; junction bases outside the gene matches: 3. Germline CDR1 reads ENHRY; CDR2 reads SYGVKD. The CDR3 runs to 14 residues. DNA for the CDR3: TGTGCCATCAGTGTAAAGCGGGACTCCTACGAGCAGTACTTC. Translating it yields CAISVKRDSYEQYF.

The chain employs TRBV20-1 and TRBJ2-1; 12 nucleotides line up with TRBD2. The CDR3 is 16 amino acids. Germline CDR1 is DFQATT and CDR2 is SNEGSKA (reference sequence). The V and J ends lost 1 base and 7 bases, in that order; junction bases with no gene match: 8. Here the CDR3 reads CSARVTTSGRPNEQFF. The CDR3 nucleotides are TGCAGTGCTAGAGTAACGACTAGCGGGAGACCTAATGAGCAGTTCTTC.

This clonotype was recorded a few times. The rearrangement links TRBV12-3 or TRBV12-4 to TRBJ1-1; D is ambiguous. This CDR3 is 15 amino acids long. V was cut by 4 bases and J by 0 bases, with 12 bases left in between. This chain's CDR3 is CASSSAPGLNTEAFF. CDR3 DNA: TGTGCCAGCAGTTCAGCCCCTGGGTTGAACACTGAAGCTTTCTTT.

This clonotype was observed a few times. This CDR3 reads CASSAYVRSGTGELFF. The CDR3 region has the DNA TGCGCCAGCAGCGCGTACGTCCGGTCGGGCACCGGGGAGCTGTTTTTT. The chain uses TRBV4-1 and TRBJ2-2; D is undetermined. Looked up from germline, CDR1 is MGHRA and CDR2 is YSYEKL. The CDR3 runs 16 residues. Trimming stripped 5 bases from V and 4 bases from J, with 17 bases between.

V usage is TRBV20-1 and J usage is TRBJ2-7; TRBD1 matches at 7 bases. Germline CDR1 and CDR2: DFQATT and SNEGSKA (reference sequence). V lost 7 bases, J lost 2 bases, and 8 bases stayed unmatched. CDR3 length: 13 residues. Written as DNA, the CDR3 is TGCAGTGTCTTGGACAGGAGCGCCTACGAGCAGTACTTC. This codes for CSVLDRSAYEQYF.

The rearrangement uses TRBV27 and TRBJ2-7; D perhaps matches TRBD2 (6 bases). Per the germline V gene, CDR1 is MNHEY and CDR2 is SMNVEV (reference sequence). With 2 bases removed from V and 2 bases from J, the gap between germline ends came to 13 bases. The CDR3 is made up of 15 amino acids. CDR3 sequence: CASSLTAGPAYEQYF. CDR3 nucleotides: TGTGCCAGCAGTTTAACCGCGGGGCCTGCCTACGAGCAGTACTTC.

This clonotype was seen more than once but under ten times. The chain uses TRBV4-2 and TRBJ2-1, with D tentatively TRBD2 (5 bases). The CDR3 consists of 15 residues. Trimming left V 0 bases short and J 3 bases short, with 9 bases between. From germline, CDR1 is LGHNA and CDR2 YNFKEQ. CDR3 in DNA: TGTGCCAGCAGCCAAGATGCCGGGGACTACAATGAGCAGTTCTTC. It encodes CASSQDAGDYNEQFF.

V gene TRBV7-2 combines with J gene TRBJ1-2; the D gene is possibly TRBD1 (5 bases). V lost 1 base, J lost 0 bases, and 9 bases lay in between. This CDR3 region has 15 residues. Germline assignment: CDR1 SGHTA and CDR2 FQGNSA. In DNA, the CDR3 is TGTGCCAGCAGCTTAGATAGGGGCTCTAACTATGGCTACACCTTC. Translation gives CASSLDRGSNYGYTF.

This clonotype was found many times. The genes are TRBV28 and TRBJ2-7, with 8 positions matching TRBD1. This CDR3 region has 14 residues. V shed 5 bases, J shed 6 bases, and the junction held 9 bases outside the gene matches. CDR1 MDHEN and CDR2 SYDVKM come from the germline V gene. This CDR3 reads CASSIDRGRIEQYF. The CDR3 nucleotides read TGTGCCAGCAGTATAGACAGGGGAAGAATCGAGCAGTACTTC.

This clonotype was counted a few times. V is TRBV7-3 and J is TRBJ2-5; TRBD1 aligns across 7 bases. Germline V lookup: CDR1 SGHTA, CDR2 FQGTGA. The CDR3 covers 18 residues. V trimming: 5 bases; J trimming: 2 bases; junction bases outside the gene matches: 17. The CDR3 DNA reads TGTGCCAGCAGCCATCCCAACTATCCTCCGGGACAGCAAGAGACCCAGTACTTC. Amino acid sequence: CASSHPNYPPGQQETQYF. The variable domain in full, completed from reference TRBV7-3 and TRBJ2-5, reads GAGVSQTPSNKVTEKGKYVELRCDPISGHTALYWYRQSLGQGPEFLIYFQGTGAADDSGLPNDRFFAVRPEGSVSTLKIQRTERGDSAVYLCASSHPNYPPGQQETQYFGPGTRLLVL.

Only a few counts were recorded for this clonotype. The gene calls are TRBV10-3 and TRBJ2-2; the D gene is possibly TRBD1 (7 bases). This CDR3 comprises 14 residues. The germline V gene has CDR1 ENHRY and CDR2 SYGVKD. Trimming took off 8 bases at V and 2 bases at J, with 12 bases between the two ends. CDR3 loop: CAIGGDRNTGELFF. As DNA, the CDR3 is TGTGCCATCGGCGGGGACAGAAACACCGGGGAGCTGTTTTTT.

The chain couples TRBV6-2 or TRBV6-3 to TRBJ2-1; D could derive from TRBD1 or TRBD2 (5 bases each). The CDR3 has 15 residues. Germline V gives CDR1 MNHEY, CDR2 SVGEGT. Between the trimmed V and J ends, which lost 1 base and 3 bases, there was a span of 10 bases. CDR3 DNA sequence: TGTGCCAGCAGTTACTTGGGACGCAGCTACAATGAGCAGTTCTTC. It yields the protein CASSYLGRSYNEQFF.

This clonotype was detected only a few times. The chain recombines TRBV18 with TRBJ2-1; 13 bases agree with TRBD2. The CDR3 spans 18 residues. The junction had 7 bases not matched to a gene; V was cut back by 3 bases and J by 2 bases. Germline V lookup: CDR1 KGHSH, CDR2 LQKENI. CDR3 loop: CASSPGTSGTRTYNEQFF. The CDR3 DNA reads as TGTGCCAGCTCACCCGGGACTAGCGGGACGCGTACCTACAATGAGCAGTTCTTC.

This chain links TRBV3-1 with TRBJ2-1; D possibly corresponds to TRBD2 (6 bases). The CDR3 runs 19 residues. CDR1 and CDR2 from the germline V gene are LGHDT and YNNKEL (reference sequence). V was trimmed by 4 bases and J by 8 bases, leaving 30 bases between them. The CDR3 DNA is TGTGCCAGCAGCCGAAGACCGAATCTGCCCGGGACTCCGATTGATGAGCAGTTCTTC. As protein: CASSRRPNLPGTPIDEQFF.

V is TRBV10-3 and J is TRBJ2-7; 10 bases match TRBD2. CDR1 and CDR2 (germline): ENHRY, SYGVKD. With V trimmed by 4 bases and J by 2 bases, 5 bases remained unmatched. This CDR3 has 15 residues. This CDR3 reads CAISVSSGRTYEQYF. As DNA, the CDR3 is TGTGCCATCAGTGTGTCTAGCGGGAGAACCTACGAGCAGTACTTC.

The rearrangement joins TRBV7-8 to TRBJ1-5; TRBD1 matches at 8 bases. The J segment lost 0 bases and the V segment lost 5 bases, leaving 3 bases of the junction unmatched. Germline CDR1 and CDR2: SGHVS and FQNEAQ. The CDR3 is made up of 15 amino acids. CDR3: CASSGTGYSNQPQHF. The CDR3 region has the DNA TGTGCCAGCAGCGGGACAGGTTATAGCAATCAGCCCCAGCATTTT.

The chain uses TRBV24-1 and TRBJ2-5, with a weak D call TRBD1 (5 bases). The CDR3 loop spans 16 amino acids. V lost 3 bases and J lost 0, with 13 bases in between. Germline V gene lookup returns CDR1 KGHDR and CDR2 SFDVKD. This CDR3 is CATSDPTDTNQETQYF. CDR3 sequence (DNA): TGTGCCACCAGTGATCCGACGGACACGAACCAAGAGACCCAGTACTTC.

The table lists this clonotype with a few counts. The chain employs TRBV12-3 or TRBV12-4 and TRBJ2-1, with 12 bases matching TRBD2. V was clipped by 3 bases and J by 1 base; unmatched bases: 7. The CDR3 runs 18 residues. CDR3 nucleotide sequence: TGTGCCAGCAGTTTCCGGACTAGCGGGATACTTTCCTACAATGAGCAGTTCTTC. It is translated as CASSFRTSGILSYNEQFF.

This clonotype has more than one count but fewer than ten. The rearrangement joins TRBV5-1 to TRBJ2-2; 9 bases map to TRBD1. Unmatched junction bases numbered 9, after V lost 4 bases and J lost 2 bases. This CDR3 region has 17 residues. Germline V gene lookup returns CDR1 SGHRS and CDR2 YFSETQ. CDR3 region: CASSPRTTGGNTGELFF. The CDR3 region has the DNA TGCGCCAGCAGCCCACGGACTACAGGGGGCAACACCGGGGAGCTGTTTTTT.

V and J are TRBV7-2 and TRBJ2-6; D is possibly TRBD1 (5 bases). The V end was cut by 8 bases, the J end by 0 bases, with 14 bases between. The CDR3 has 16 amino acids. From germline, CDR1 is SGHTA and CDR2 FQGNSA. As DNA, the CDR3 is TGTGCCAGCGGCAATGACAGACGCTCTGGGGCCAACGTCCTGACTTTC. Translated, it gives CASGNDRRSGANVLTF.

The CDR3 loop is CASSLIPADYEQYF. DNA of the CDR3: TGTGCCAGCAGCTTAATCCCAGCGGACTACGAGCAGTACTTC. This chain connects TRBV7-9 to TRBJ2-7; possibly TRBD2 for D (5 bases). The V end lost 2 bases, the J end lost 3 bases, and 11 bases lay between the germline ends. The CDR3 length is 14 residues. CDR1 and CDR2 (germline): SEHNR, FQNEAQ (reference sequence).

This clonotype turned up a few times. CDR3 DNA sequence: TGCAGTGCGCCGAACGGACTAGCGGGAGAAGGAGAGACCCAGTACTTC. Its protein product is CSAPNGLAGEGETQYF. The rearrangement uses TRBV20-1 and TRBJ2-5, with 13 bases aligning to TRBD2. The length of the CDR3 is 16 residues. V shed 6 bases and J 4 bases; nucleotides not matched to a gene: 11. In germline, CDR1 is DFQATT, CDR2 SNEGSKA (reference sequence).